This T cell receptor (beta chain) was sequenced for a study of graft-versus-host responses after intestinal transplantation. Background on the study: Uniformly, recipients were administered anti-thymocyte globulin induction with subsequent tacrolimus and steroids for roughly three years. Findings of the study overall: After transplant, early declines in HvG clones were associated with peak levels of circulating GvH clones.

The CDR3 is 17 residues long. Germline-derived CDR1 and CDR2 are SGHTA and FQGNSA. Trimming removed 1 base from V and 14 bases from J, with 29 bases in between. Produced via immunoSEQ multiplex PCR; TCRdb's table is partial and in-frame only. This sample has about 130,000 clones, with roughly 91% found just once. About this clone itself: The target antigen is unknown.

This receptor was obtained from a human donor who received an intestinal transplant. Sequencing was performed on unstimulated CD4+ T cells sorted from spleen or lymph node cells, taken before intestinal transplant. This chain links TRBV7-2 with TRBJ1-2; possibly TRBD1 for D (5 bases). The CDR3 protein is CASSLVNKPGSLRGWTF. The CDR3 DNA reads TGTGCCAGCAGCTTAGTCAATAAGCCGGGTTCCCTTAGGGGCTGGACCTTC.